This T cell receptor beta chain was observed in a study of neoadjuvant nivolumab and ipilimumab in lung cancer. Study-wide results and limits: Pretherapy blood TCR richness correlated positively with resected tumor richness. Only a small number of samples underwent TCR sequencing. Compared with tumor-adjacent uninvolved lung, resected tumors showed greater richness and clonality.

Concerning this clone itself: Its antigen remains unidentified.

With 4 bases clipped from V and 0 bases from J, the junction kept 9 bases outside the gene matches. Germline values: CDR1 SGHRS, CDR2 YFSETQ. This CDR3 has 16 residues. Profiling relied on immunoSEQ multiplex PCR, and the TCRdb table lists in-frame clones only, not all of them. The sample contains 8,800 or so clones, 70% to 85% of which appear only once. The source is an adult with non-small cell lung cancer. This chain joins TRBV5-1 and TRBJ1-1; 7 bases fit TRBD1. The sample here was tumor tissue, taken after neoadjuvant nivolumab, alone or with ipilimumab, at or shortly before surgery. CDR3 nucleotide sequence: TGCGCCAGCAGCCCCAAAAGGACAGGCCTGAACACTGAAGCTTTCTTT. This gives the protein CASSPKRTGLNTEAFF.